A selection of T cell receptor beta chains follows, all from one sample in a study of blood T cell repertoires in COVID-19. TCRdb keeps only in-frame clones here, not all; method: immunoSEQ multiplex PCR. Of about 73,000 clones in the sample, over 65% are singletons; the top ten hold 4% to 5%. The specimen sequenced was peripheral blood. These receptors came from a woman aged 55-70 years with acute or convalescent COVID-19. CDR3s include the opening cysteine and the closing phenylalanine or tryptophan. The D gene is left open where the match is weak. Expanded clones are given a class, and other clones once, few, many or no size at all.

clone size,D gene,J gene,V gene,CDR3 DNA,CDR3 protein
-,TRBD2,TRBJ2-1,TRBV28,TGTGCCAGCAGTTTAGGGACTAGCGGGGGGATAAAGCAGTTCTTC,CASSLGTSGGIKQFF
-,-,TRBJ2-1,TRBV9,TGTGCCAGCAGCGTAATCTCCGGGGGTCGCGGTTCCTACAATGAGCAGTTCTTC,CASSVISGGRGSYNEQFF
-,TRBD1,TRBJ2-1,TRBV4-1,TGCGCCAGCAGCCCAGGGACAGGGAGGTCCTACAATGAGCAGTTCTTC,CASSPGTGRSYNEQFF
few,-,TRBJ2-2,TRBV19,TGTGCCAGTAGTATGCGGGGTGGATCCGGGGAGCTGTTTTTT,CASSMRGGSGELFF
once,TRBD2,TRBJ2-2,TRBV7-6,TGTGCCAGCAGCTCTCGACTAGCGGGGGGTGGCACCGGGGAGCTGTTTTTT,CASSSRLAGGGTGELFF
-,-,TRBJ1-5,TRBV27,TGTGCCAGCAGACGGGATTTCGGCAATCAGCCCCAGCATTTT,CASRRDFGNQPQHF
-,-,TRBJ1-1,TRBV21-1,TGTGCCAGCACCTCGAAGGGGCGCAGGGTGGACACTGAAGCTTTCTTT,CASTSKGRRVDTEAFF
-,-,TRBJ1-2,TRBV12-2,TGTGCAAGTCGCCCACGACAGTATGGCTACACCTTC,CASRPRQYGYTF
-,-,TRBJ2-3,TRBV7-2,TGTGCCAGCAGCTTTAGGGGGGGCAGCACAGATACGCAGTATTTT,CASSFRGGSTDTQYF
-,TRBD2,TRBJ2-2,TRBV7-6,TGTGCCAGCAGTCCGAGCGGGAGGGCCCTCGGGGAGCTGTTTTTT,CASSPSGRALGELFF
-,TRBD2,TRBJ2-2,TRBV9,TGTGCCAGCAGCGTAGACAGGACTAGCATAACCGGGGAGCTGTTTTTT,CASSVDRTSITGELFF
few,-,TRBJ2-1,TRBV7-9,TGTGCCAGCAGCCCTACCTACAATGAGCAGTTCTTC,CASSPTYNEQFF
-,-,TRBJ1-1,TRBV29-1,TGCAGCTCCCATCGCAGTTACACTGAAGCTTTCTTT,CSSHRSYTEAFF
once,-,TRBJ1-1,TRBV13,TGTGCCAGCAGCTTTTCCCCCTCGGGGGTCACTGAAGCTTTCTTT,CASSFSPSGVTEAFF
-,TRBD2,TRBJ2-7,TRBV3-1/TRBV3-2,TGTGCCAGCAGCCAAGCGGTTGGACTAGCTGAAGAGCAGTACTTC,CASSQAVGLAEEQYF
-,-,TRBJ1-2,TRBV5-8,TGTGCCAGCAGCTCGAACATTAACTATGGCTACACCTTC,CASSSNINYGYTF
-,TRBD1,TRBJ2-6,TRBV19,TGTGCCAGTAGTACCGGACAGGCTAGGGTCGCTGGGGCCAACGTCCTGACTTTC,CASSTGQARVAGANVLTF
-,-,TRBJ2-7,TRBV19,TGTGCCAGTAGTATCGGGACATACTACGAGCAGTACTTC,CASSIGTYYEQYF
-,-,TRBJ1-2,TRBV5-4,TGTGCCAGCAGCTTGCGGCCGGGGGACCTTCCTAACTATGGCTACACCTTC,CASSLRPGDLPNYGYTF
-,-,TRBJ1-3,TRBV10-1,TGCGCCAGCACTGGGCCGGCGGGGCGCCCCGGAAACACCATATATTTT,CASTGPAGRPGNTIYF
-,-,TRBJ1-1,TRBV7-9,TGTGCCAGCAGCTTCGGACAGCAGAACACTGAAGCTTTCTTT,CASSFGQQNTEAFF
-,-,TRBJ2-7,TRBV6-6,TGTGCCAGCAGTTACGGGCTAGCGAGCGGCGAGCAGTACTTC,CASSYGLASGEQYF
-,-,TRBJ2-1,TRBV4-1,TGCGCCAGCAGCCAAGATCTACCGGCGGCGAGGGAGCAGTTCTTC,CASSQDLPAAREQFF
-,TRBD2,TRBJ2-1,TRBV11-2,TGTGCCAGCAGCCGAGGGCGGGAGAGCTACAATGAGCAGTTCTTC,CASSRGRESYNEQFF
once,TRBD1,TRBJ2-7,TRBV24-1,TGTGCCACCAGTGACCAGACAGGGGTAGAGCAGTACTTC,CATSDQTGVEQYF
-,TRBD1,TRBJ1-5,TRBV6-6,TGTGCCAGCAGTTCCGACAGGGTTCAGCCCCAGCATTTT,CASSSDRVQPQHF
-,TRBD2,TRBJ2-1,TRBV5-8,TGTGCCAGCAGACCCCGCCCCGGGACTAGCGGGGAAAATGAGCAGTTCTTC,CASRPRPGTSGENEQFF
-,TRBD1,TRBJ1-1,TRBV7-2,TGTGCCAGCAGCTTAGGAGGGGGCCGCAAGGAAGCTTTCTTT,CASSLGGGRKEAFF
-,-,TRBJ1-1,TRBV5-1,TGCGCCAGCAGCACCCGGACAGAGAACACTGAAGCTTTCTTT,CASSTRTENTEAFF
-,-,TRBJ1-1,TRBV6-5,TGTGCCAGCAGTTACACCCCCCCAGGACAGTTTTCGGCTTTCTTT,CASSYTPPGQFSAFF
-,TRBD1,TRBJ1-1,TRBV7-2,TGTGCCAGCAGCTGGGGGACAGGGGGAAGCTACACTGAAGCTTTCTTT,CASSWGTGGSYTEAFF
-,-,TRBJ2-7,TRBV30,TGTGCCTGGAGTGTACCAGGGGCCCCCCGCGAGCAGTACTTC,CAWSVPGAPREQYF
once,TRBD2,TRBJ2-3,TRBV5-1,TGCGCCAGCTCCAAAGCGGGAAAAGCAGATACGCAGTATTTT,CASSKAGKADTQYF
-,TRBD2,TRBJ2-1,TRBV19,TGTGCCAGTCGGACTAGCGGGAGCAACAATGAGCAGTTCTTC,CASRTSGSNNEQFF
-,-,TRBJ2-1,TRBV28,TGTGCCAGCAGTTTAAGGGACAAGTCCTATCGCATAGACGCCTCCTACAATGAGCAGTTCTTC,CASSLRDKSYRIDASYNEQFF
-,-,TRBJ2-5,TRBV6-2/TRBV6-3,TGTGCCAGCAGTTACTTCGGTAGCCACACTGGAGAGACCCAGTACTTC,CASSYFGSHTGETQYF
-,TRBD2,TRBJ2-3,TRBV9,TGTGCCAGCAGCCCAGGACTAGCCCTCCAGGATACGCAGTATTTT,CASSPGLALQDTQYF
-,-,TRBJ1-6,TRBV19,TGTGCCAGTAGTATAGCTCGCCGGAGCTCCTATAATTCACCCCTCCACTTT,CASSIARRSSYNSPLHF
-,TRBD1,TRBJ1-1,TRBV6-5,TGTGCCAGCAGTTACGAGACAGGGATAACTGAAGCTTTCTTT,CASSYETGITEAFF
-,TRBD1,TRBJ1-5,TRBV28,TGTGCCAGCAGCCAACGACAGGGGTATAGCAATCAGCCCCAGCATTTT,CASSQRQGYSNQPQHF
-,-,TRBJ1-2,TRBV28,TGTGCCAGCTCTATTTCAGGGGTCGCCGCTTTCATCTATGGCTACACCTTC,CASSISGVAAFIYGYTF
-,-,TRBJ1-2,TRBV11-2,TGTGCCAGCAGCTTAGATCGGCAGGGGCCGGGCGGCTACACCTTC,CASSLDRQGPGGYTF
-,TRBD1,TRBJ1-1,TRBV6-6,TGTGCCAGCAGTTACCTGTCAACAGGGGACACTGAAGCTTTCTTT,CASSYLSTGDTEAFF
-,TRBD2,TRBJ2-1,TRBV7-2,TGTGCCAGCAGCTTAGATTCGGGCGGGGGGTTCGAAATCTTC,CASSLDSGGGFEIF
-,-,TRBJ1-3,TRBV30,TGTGCCTGCCTAGGCCAGAATCCTGGAAACACCATATATTTT,CACLGQNPGNTIYF
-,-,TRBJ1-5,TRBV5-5,TGTGCCAGCACCTTAGAGGGATATAGCAATCAGCCCCAGCATTTT,CASTLEGYSNQPQHF
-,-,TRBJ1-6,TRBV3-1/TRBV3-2,TGTGCCAGCAGCCCGGAGGGGAATTCACCCCTCCACTTT,CASSPEGNSPLHF
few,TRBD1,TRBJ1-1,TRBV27,TGTGCCAGCAGTTCTTTAAGACAGGGGGCGAACACTGAAGCTTTCTTT,CASSSLRQGANTEAFF
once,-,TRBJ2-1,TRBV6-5,TGTGCCAGCAGAGGGTATAGGGGGTCGGTCCATGAGCAGTTCTTC,CASRGYRGSVHEQFF
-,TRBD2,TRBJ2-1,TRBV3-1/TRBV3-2,TGTGCCAGCAGCGAAAGCCAGGGGCTAGCGGGAGTCGGTTCCTACAATGAGCAGTTCTTC,CASSESQGLAGVGSYNEQFF
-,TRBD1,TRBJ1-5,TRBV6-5,TGTGCCAGTTCGAACAGGGGGCGCTTTCATTTT,CASSNRGRFHF
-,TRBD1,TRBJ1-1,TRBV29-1,TGCAGCACCAGGACAGGGATCGACACTGAAGCTTTCTTT,CSTRTGIDTEAFF
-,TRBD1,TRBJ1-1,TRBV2,TGTGCCAGCAGTGAAAGGGACAGGAACACTGAAGCTTTCTTT,CASSERDRNTEAFF
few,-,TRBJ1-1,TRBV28,TGTGCCAGCAGGCCGAACATGAACACTGAAGCTTTCTTT,CASRPNMNTEAFF
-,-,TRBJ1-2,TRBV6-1,TGTGCCAGCAGTGAAGCGCAAACTGGGGCTATCTATGGCTACACCTTC,CASSEAQTGAIYGYTF
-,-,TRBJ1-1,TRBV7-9,TGTGCCAGCAGCGACACGGGATACAGTCCGAACACTGAAGCTTTCTTT,CASSDTGYSPNTEAFF